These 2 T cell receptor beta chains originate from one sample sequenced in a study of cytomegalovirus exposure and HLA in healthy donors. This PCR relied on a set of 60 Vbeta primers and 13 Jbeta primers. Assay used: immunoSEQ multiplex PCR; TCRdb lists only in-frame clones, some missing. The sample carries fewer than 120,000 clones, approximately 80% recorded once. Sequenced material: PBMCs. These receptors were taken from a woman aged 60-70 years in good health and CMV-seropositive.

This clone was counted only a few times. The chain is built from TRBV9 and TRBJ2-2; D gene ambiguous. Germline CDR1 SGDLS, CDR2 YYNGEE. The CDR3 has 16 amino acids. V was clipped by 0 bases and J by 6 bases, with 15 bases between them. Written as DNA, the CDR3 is TGTGCCAGCAGCGTAGGCGGCAGAACCCGGTCCGGGGAGCTGTTTTTT. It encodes CASSVGGRTRSGELFF.

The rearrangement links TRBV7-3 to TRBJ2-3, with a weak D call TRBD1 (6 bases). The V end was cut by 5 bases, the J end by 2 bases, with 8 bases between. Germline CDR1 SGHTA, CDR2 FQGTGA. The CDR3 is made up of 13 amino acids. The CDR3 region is CASSRDNTDTQYF. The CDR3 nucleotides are TGTGCCAGCAGCCGGGACAACACAGATACGCAGTATTTT.